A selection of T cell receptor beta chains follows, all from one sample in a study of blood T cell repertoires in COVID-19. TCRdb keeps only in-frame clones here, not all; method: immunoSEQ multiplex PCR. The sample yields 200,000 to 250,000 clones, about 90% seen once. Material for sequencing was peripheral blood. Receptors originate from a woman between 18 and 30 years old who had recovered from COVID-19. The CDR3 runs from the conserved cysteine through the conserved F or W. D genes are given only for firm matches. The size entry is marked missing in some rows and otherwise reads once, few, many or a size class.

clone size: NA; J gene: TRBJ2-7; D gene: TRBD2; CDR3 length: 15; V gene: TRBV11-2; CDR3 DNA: TGTGCCAGCAGCCGGACCGGACTAGCGGGAGATGAGCAGTACTTC; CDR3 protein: CASSRTGLAGDEQYF
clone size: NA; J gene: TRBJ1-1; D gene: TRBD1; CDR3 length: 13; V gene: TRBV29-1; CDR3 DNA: TGCAGCGTTGAAGGGGACAGGGGGCCTGAAGCTTTCTTT; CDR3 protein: CSVEGDRGPEAFF
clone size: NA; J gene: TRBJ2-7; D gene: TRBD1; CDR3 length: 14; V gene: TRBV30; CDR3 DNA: TGTGCCTGGAGTATGGGGACAGGCCTTTACGAGCAGTACTTC; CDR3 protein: CAWSMGTGLYEQYF
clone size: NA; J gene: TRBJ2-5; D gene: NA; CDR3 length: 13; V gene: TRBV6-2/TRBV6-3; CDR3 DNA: TGTGCCAGCAGTAAATCCTACCGGGAGACCCAGTACTTC; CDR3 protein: CASSKSYRETQYF
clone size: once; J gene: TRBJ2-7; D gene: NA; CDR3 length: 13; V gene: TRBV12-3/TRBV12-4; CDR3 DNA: TGTGCCAGCCGCCTTGTGGGGAGTTACGAGCAGTACTTC; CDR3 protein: CASRLVGSYEQYF
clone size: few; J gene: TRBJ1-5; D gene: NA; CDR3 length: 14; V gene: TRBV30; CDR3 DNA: TGTGCCTGGAGTCTAGGCTTTGGCAATCAGCCCCAGCATTTT; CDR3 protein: CAWSLGFGNQPQHF
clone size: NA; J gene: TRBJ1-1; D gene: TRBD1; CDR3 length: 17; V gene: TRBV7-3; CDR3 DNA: TGTGCCAGCAGCTACCGGGACAGGGGGGACATGAACACTGAAGCTTTCTTT; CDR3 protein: CASSYRDRGDMNTEAFF
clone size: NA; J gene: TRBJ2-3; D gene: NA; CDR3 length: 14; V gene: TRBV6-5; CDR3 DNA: TGTGCCAGCAGTTTTACTAGCCGCACAGATACGCAGTATTTT; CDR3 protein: CASSFTSRTDTQYF
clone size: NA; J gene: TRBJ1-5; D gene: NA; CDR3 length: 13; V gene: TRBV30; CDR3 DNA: TGTGCCTGGAGCGGTACAGGGAATCAGCCCCAGCATTTT; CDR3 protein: CAWSGTGNQPQHF
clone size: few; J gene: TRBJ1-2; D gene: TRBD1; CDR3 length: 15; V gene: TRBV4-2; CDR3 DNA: TGTGCCAGCAGCCAGCCCGGACAGGGGGCCTATGGCTACACCTTC; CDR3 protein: CASSQPGQGAYGYTF
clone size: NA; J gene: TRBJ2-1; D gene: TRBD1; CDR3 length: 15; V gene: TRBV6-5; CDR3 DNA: TGTGCCAGCAGGCGGACAGGGGGCTCCTACAATGAGCAGTTCTTC; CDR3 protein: CASRRTGGSYNEQFF
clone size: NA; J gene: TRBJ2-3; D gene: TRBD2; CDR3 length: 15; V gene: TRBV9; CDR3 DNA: TGTGCCAGCAGCGTAGAAGCGGGAAGCACAGATACGCAGTATTTT; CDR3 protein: CASSVEAGSTDTQYF
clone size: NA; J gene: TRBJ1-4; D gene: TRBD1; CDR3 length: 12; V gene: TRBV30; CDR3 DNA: TGTGCCTCCGGGACAGGGGGTGAAAAACTGTTTTTT; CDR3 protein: CASGTGGEKLFF
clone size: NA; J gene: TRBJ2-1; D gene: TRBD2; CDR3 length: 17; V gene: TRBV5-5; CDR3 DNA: TGTGCCAGCTCCTCCGGGGGGCTAGCGGGAGGGCTCAATGAGCAGTTCTTC; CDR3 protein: CASSSGGLAGGLNEQFF
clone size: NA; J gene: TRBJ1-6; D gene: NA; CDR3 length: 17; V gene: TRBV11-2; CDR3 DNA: TGTGCCAGCAGCTTATTGCGGGGGCGAGACGGTAATTCACCCCTCCACTTT; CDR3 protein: CASSLLRGRDGNSPLHF
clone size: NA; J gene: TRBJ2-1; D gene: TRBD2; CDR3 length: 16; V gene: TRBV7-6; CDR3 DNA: TGTGCCAGCAGCTTATTGGGCGGGAGCTCCTACAATGAGCAGTTCTTC; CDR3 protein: CASSLLGGSSYNEQFF
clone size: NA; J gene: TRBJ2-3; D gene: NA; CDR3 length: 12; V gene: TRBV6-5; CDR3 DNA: TGTGCCAGCAGTTCAGGGGTGGATACGCAGTATTTT; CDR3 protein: CASSSGVDTQYF
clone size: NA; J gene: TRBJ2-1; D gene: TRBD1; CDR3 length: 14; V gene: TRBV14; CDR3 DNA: TGTGCCAGCAGCCCCGGGACAGATAACAATGAGCAGTTCTTC; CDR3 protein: CASSPGTDNNEQFF
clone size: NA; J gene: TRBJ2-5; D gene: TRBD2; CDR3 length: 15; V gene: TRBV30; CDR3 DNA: TGTGCCTGGAGGGGGGGGACTAGCGGTAAAGAGACCCAGTACTTC; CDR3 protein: CAWRGGTSGKETQYF
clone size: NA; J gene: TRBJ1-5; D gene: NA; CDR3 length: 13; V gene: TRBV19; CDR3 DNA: TGTGCCAGTAGTAGGGCAACCAATCAGCCCCAGCATTTT; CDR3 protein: CASSRATNQPQHF
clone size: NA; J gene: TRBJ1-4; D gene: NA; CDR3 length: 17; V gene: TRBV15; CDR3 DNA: TGTGCCACCAGAGGTGCCCGTGCAGGGCTGTCTAATGAAAAACTGTTTTTT; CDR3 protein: CATRGARAGLSNEKLFF
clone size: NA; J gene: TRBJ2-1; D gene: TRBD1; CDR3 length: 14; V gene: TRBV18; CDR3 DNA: TGTGCCAGCCGTGACAGGGGACCCTACAATGAGCAGTTCTTC; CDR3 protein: CASRDRGPYNEQFF
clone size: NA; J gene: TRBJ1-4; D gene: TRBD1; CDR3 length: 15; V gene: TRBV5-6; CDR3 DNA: TGTGCCAGCTCTTCGGACAGGCACTTTGGGGAAAAACTGTTTTTT; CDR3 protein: CASSSDRHFGEKLFF
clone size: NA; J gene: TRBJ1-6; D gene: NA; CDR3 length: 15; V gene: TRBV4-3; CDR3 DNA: TGCGCCAGCAGCCAAGATCAGGGGTTAAATTCACCCCTCCACTTT; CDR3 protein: CASSQDQGLNSPLHF
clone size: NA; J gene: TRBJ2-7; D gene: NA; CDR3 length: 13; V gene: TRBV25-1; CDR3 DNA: TGTGCCAGCAAGGGGGGGGGTACCTACGAGCAGTACTTC; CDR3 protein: CASKGGGTYEQYF
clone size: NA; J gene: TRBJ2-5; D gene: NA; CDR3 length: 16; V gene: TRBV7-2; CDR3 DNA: TGTGCCAGCAGCCTCGTGGTAGCGGCGCAGAGGGAGACCCAGTACTTC; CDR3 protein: CASSLVVAAQRETQYF
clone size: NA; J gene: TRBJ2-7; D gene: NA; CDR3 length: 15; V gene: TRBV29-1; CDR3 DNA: TGCAGCGTTGAAGTGATTCTAGCTTTCTCCTACGAGCAGTACTTC; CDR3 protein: CSVEVILAFSYEQYF
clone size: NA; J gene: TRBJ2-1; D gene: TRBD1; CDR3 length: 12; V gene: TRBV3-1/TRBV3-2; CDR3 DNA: TGTGCCAGCAGCCAAGGGAAGGGGGCGCGGTTCTTC; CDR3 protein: CASSQGKGARFF
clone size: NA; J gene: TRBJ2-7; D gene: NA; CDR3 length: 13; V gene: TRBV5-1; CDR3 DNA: TGCGCCAGCAGCGAAGGACTGACATACGAGCAGTACTTC; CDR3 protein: CASSEGLTYEQYF
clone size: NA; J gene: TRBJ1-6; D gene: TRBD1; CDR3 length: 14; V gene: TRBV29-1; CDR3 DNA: TGCAGCGCCGCAACCGGGACAGGGGCTTCACCCCTCCACTTT; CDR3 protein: CSAATGTGASPLHF
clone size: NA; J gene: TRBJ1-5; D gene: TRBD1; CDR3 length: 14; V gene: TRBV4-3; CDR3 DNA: TGCGCCAGCAGCCAAAGGACAGGGCCTCAGCCCCAGCATTTT; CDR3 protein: CASSQRTGPQPQHF
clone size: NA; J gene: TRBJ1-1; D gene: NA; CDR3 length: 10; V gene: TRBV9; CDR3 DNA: TGTGCCAGCAGATACGGTCAAGCTTTCTTT; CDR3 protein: CASRYGQAFF